The T cell receptor (beta chain) described here comes from a study of OX40 agonist ivuxolimab in advanced cancers. Study-level information: Prior therapy, whether anti-PD-1, anti-PD-L1 or anti-CTLA-4, was allowed, and roughly 40% had some.

Only in-frame clones appear in the TCRdb table, and some are missing; sequencing was by immunoSEQ multiplex PCR. Of over 40,000 clones listed, roughly 90% were seen once; the top ten hold roughly 3.6%. V lost 2 bases, J lost 8 bases, and 8 bases stayed unmatched. Germline V gives CDR1 GTSNPN, CDR2 SVGIG (reference sequence). The CDR3 extends over 13 amino acids. Specimen: CD4+ or CD8+ T cells sorted from blood, collected in a trial of the OX40 agonist ivuxolimab. The receptor comes from an adult with an advanced solid tumor such as melanoma, head and neck, liver or kidney cancer. This chain connects TRBV30 to TRBJ1-2; TRBD1 agrees at 7 bases. CDR3: CAWSTTGSGGYTF. The CDR3 DNA reads TGTGCCTGGAGTACGACAGGGTCGGGCGGCTACACCTTC.